A selection of T cell receptor beta chains follows, all from one sample in a study of blood T cell repertoires in COVID-19. Measured with immunoSEQ multiplex PCR; TCRdb has only the in-frame clones, and not every one. The sample contains about 50,000 clones, around 90% of which appear only once. The sample comprised peripheral blood. These receptors were obtained from a human donor in a cohort sampled during active COVID-19. CDR3s include the opening cysteine and the closing phenylalanine or tryptophan. Each record gives: V gene, J gene, clone size, D gene, CDR3 protein, CDR3 DNA. A D gene is named only where the DNA matches it firmly. Where a row states a size, it is once, few, many or the class of an expanded clone; other rows omit it.

v_call: TRBV3-1/TRBV3-2; j_call: TRBJ1-2; clone_size: -; d_call: -; cdr3_aa: CASSQDLRRGGGYTF; cdr3_nt: TGTGCCAGCAGCCAAGATCTTCGCAGGGGTGGTGGCTACACCTTC
v_call: TRBV11-3; j_call: TRBJ1-1; clone_size: -; d_call: -; cdr3_aa: CASSLVRGGTEAFF; cdr3_nt: TGTGCCAGCAGCTTAGTTCGTGGGGGGACTGAAGCTTTCTTT
v_call: TRBV9; j_call: TRBJ2-3; clone_size: few; d_call: -; cdr3_aa: CASSVSSRGTDTQYF; cdr3_nt: TGTGCCAGCAGCGTATCCAGTCGGGGCACAGATACGCAGTATTTT
v_call: TRBV6-4; j_call: TRBJ2-7; clone_size: few; d_call: -; cdr3_aa: CASSEVQGHEQYF; cdr3_nt: TGTGCCAGCAGTGAGGTCCAGGGCCACGAGCAGTACTTC
v_call: TRBV27; j_call: TRBJ2-7; clone_size: -; d_call: -; cdr3_aa: CASSLRQVSEQYF; cdr3_nt: TGTGCCAGCAGTTTACGGCAGGTTAGCGAGCAGTACTTC
v_call: TRBV27; j_call: TRBJ1-2; clone_size: -; d_call: TRBD1; cdr3_aa: CASSPRGQGKGYTF; cdr3_nt: TGTGCCAGCAGTCCTCGGGGACAGGGGAAAGGCTACACCTTC
v_call: TRBV7-8; j_call: TRBJ1-2; clone_size: -; d_call: -; cdr3_aa: CASSSGPSLTGYTF; cdr3_nt: TGTGCCAGCAGCTCAGGGCCCTCACTAACGGGCTACACCTTC
v_call: TRBV30; j_call: TRBJ2-4; clone_size: -; d_call: TRBD2; cdr3_aa: CAWSPSQIGRAGNIQYF; cdr3_nt: TGTGCCTGGAGTCCCTCCCAAATAGGGAGGGCCGGAAACATTCAGTACTTC
v_call: TRBV2; j_call: TRBJ1-3; clone_size: -; d_call: -; cdr3_aa: CASKTQGRNGNTIYF; cdr3_nt: TGTGCCAGCAAAACCCAGGGTAGGAATGGAAACACCATATATTTT
v_call: TRBV4-1; j_call: TRBJ1-6; clone_size: -; d_call: -; cdr3_aa: CASSQGTEYNSPLHF; cdr3_nt: TGCGCCAGCAGCCAAGGGACAGAGTATAATTCACCCCTCCACTTT
v_call: TRBV6-5; j_call: TRBJ2-5; clone_size: -; d_call: -; cdr3_aa: CASSRRSIRETQYF; cdr3_nt: TGTGCCAGCAGCCGCAGGTCGATTCGGGAGACCCAGTACTTC
v_call: TRBV12-5; j_call: TRBJ2-1; clone_size: -; d_call: TRBD2; cdr3_aa: CASGFRLAGVYNEQFF; cdr3_nt: TGTGCTAGTGGTTTCCGACTAGCGGGAGTGTACAATGAGCAGTTCTTC
v_call: TRBV13; j_call: TRBJ2-7; clone_size: -; d_call: -; cdr3_aa: CASSSRAAPYEQYF; cdr3_nt: TGTGCCAGCAGCTCCCGCGCGGCCCCCTACGAGCAGTACTTC
v_call: TRBV5-1; j_call: TRBJ2-7; clone_size: -; d_call: TRBD2; cdr3_aa: CASSSAYGTSAYEQYF; cdr3_nt: TGCGCCAGCAGCTCAGCCTACGGGACTAGCGCCTACGAGCAGTACTTC
v_call: TRBV9; j_call: TRBJ2-1; clone_size: -; d_call: TRBD2; cdr3_aa: CASSEGLAGLYNEQFF; cdr3_nt: TGTGCCAGCAGCGAGGGACTAGCGGGGTTATACAATGAGCAGTTCTTC
v_call: TRBV5-4; j_call: TRBJ2-7; clone_size: few; d_call: -; cdr3_aa: CASSLGLSSYEQYF; cdr3_nt: TGTGCCAGCAGCTTGGGACTGAGCTCCTACGAGCAGTACTTC
v_call: TRBV10-2; j_call: TRBJ1-5; clone_size: -; d_call: TRBD1; cdr3_aa: CASSDWTGDSNQPQHF; cdr3_nt: TGCGCCAGCAGTGATTGGACAGGGGATAGCAATCAGCCCCAGCATTTT
v_call: TRBV3-1/TRBV3-2; j_call: TRBJ2-1; clone_size: -; d_call: TRBD1; cdr3_aa: CASSLRQGWDEQFF; cdr3_nt: TGTGCCAGCAGCCTCCGACAGGGGTGGGATGAGCAGTTCTTC
v_call: TRBV2; j_call: TRBJ1-2; clone_size: -; d_call: TRBD1; cdr3_aa: CASRLDREVGYTF; cdr3_nt: TGTGCCAGCAGATTGGACAGGGAGGTTGGCTACACCTTC
v_call: TRBV12-3/TRBV12-4; j_call: TRBJ1-1; clone_size: few; d_call: -; cdr3_aa: CASSHRGDGAFF; cdr3_nt: TGTGCCAGCAGCCATCGGGGGGATGGAGCTTTCTTT
v_call: TRBV11-3; j_call: TRBJ1-2; clone_size: -; d_call: TRBD1; cdr3_aa: CASAPTGLRDGYTF; cdr3_nt: TGTGCCAGCGCGCCGACAGGGCTCCGTGATGGCTACACCTTC
v_call: TRBV19; j_call: TRBJ1-6; clone_size: -; d_call: -; cdr3_aa: CASSIGLGAGYNSPLHF; cdr3_nt: TGTGCCAGTAGTATAGGGTTGGGGGCCGGCTATAATTCACCCCTCCACTTT
v_call: TRBV3-1/TRBV3-2; j_call: TRBJ2-7; clone_size: few; d_call: -; cdr3_aa: CASSRVEGREQYF; cdr3_nt: TGTGCCAGCAGTCGGGTGGAGGGTAGGGAGCAGTACTTC
v_call: TRBV6-1; j_call: TRBJ2-7; clone_size: -; d_call: -; cdr3_aa: CASSGSRRGGFLEQYF; cdr3_nt: TGTGCCAGCAGTGGGTCGCGGCGGGGAGGTTTCCTCGAGCAGTACTTC
v_call: TRBV10-3; j_call: TRBJ2-1; clone_size: -; d_call: -; cdr3_aa: CAISESRTEGHNEQFF; cdr3_nt: TGTGCCATCAGTGAGTCGAGGACAGAGGGCCACAATGAGCAGTTCTTC
v_call: TRBV7-3; j_call: TRBJ1-1; clone_size: -; d_call: -; cdr3_aa: CASSQGLDTEAFF; cdr3_nt: TGTGCCAGCAGCCAAGGACTGGACACTGAAGCTTTCTTT
v_call: TRBV6-6; j_call: TRBJ1-2; clone_size: -; d_call: TRBD1; cdr3_aa: CASSYERQGGYGYTF; cdr3_nt: TGTGCCAGCAGCTACGAGAGACAGGGCGGCTATGGCTACACCTTC
v_call: TRBV9; j_call: TRBJ1-6; clone_size: -; d_call: -; cdr3_aa: CASSRGGSPLHF; cdr3_nt: TGTGCCAGCAGCCGGGGGGGCTCACCCCTCCACTTT
v_call: TRBV5-6; j_call: TRBJ2-5; clone_size: -; d_call: -; cdr3_aa: CASSLTETQYF; cdr3_nt: TGTGCCAGCAGCTTGACTGAGACCCAGTACTTC
v_call: TRBV25-1; j_call: TRBJ2-1; clone_size: -; d_call: -; cdr3_aa: CASSESSSGNEQFF; cdr3_nt: TGTGCCAGCAGTGAATCTTCTTCGGGGAATGAGCAGTTCTTC
v_call: TRBV2; j_call: TRBJ2-1; clone_size: once; d_call: TRBD2; cdr3_aa: CASSEAGLAGEEKQFF; cdr3_nt: TGTGCCAGCAGTGAAGCTGGACTAGCGGGAGAGGAGAAGCAGTTCTTC
v_call: TRBV9; j_call: TRBJ2-5; clone_size: -; d_call: TRBD2; cdr3_aa: CASSVLLAGQETQYF; cdr3_nt: TGTGCCAGCAGCGTACTTCTAGCGGGACAAGAGACCCAGTACTTC
v_call: TRBV18; j_call: TRBJ2-3; clone_size: once; d_call: -; cdr3_aa: CASSLRVMTDTQYF; cdr3_nt: TGTGCCAGCTCACTCAGGGTTATGACAGATACGCAGTATTTT
v_call: TRBV4-2; j_call: TRBJ2-1; clone_size: -; d_call: -; cdr3_aa: CASSQVADMVDEQFF; cdr3_nt: TGTGCCAGCAGCCAAGTGGCAGATATGGTGGATGAGCAGTTCTTC
v_call: TRBV4-1; j_call: TRBJ1-4; clone_size: once; d_call: -; cdr3_aa: CASSLTRGEKLFF; cdr3_nt: TGCGCCAGCAGCCTTACGAGAGGGGAAAAACTGTTTTTT
v_call: TRBV19; j_call: TRBJ2-1; clone_size: -; d_call: TRBD2; cdr3_aa: CASSMGLVKFF; cdr3_nt: TGTGCCAGTAGTATGGGACTAGTAAAGTTCTTC
v_call: TRBV19; j_call: TRBJ1-5; clone_size: few; d_call: -; cdr3_aa: CASAWEKGWQPQHF; cdr3_nt: TGTGCCAGTGCTTGGGAGAAGGGTTGGCAGCCCCAGCATTTT
v_call: TRBV4-2; j_call: TRBJ2-3; clone_size: -; d_call: -; cdr3_aa: CASSQAARGDTQYF; cdr3_nt: TGTGCCAGCAGCCAAGCGGCCAGGGGAGATACGCAGTATTTT
v_call: TRBV6-5; j_call: TRBJ2-1; clone_size: -; d_call: -; cdr3_aa: CASRSTGRNNEQFF; cdr3_nt: TGTGCCAGCAGATCAACAGGGCGCAACAATGAGCAGTTCTTC
v_call: TRBV28; j_call: TRBJ1-5; clone_size: -; d_call: TRBD1; cdr3_aa: CASTLAAGQSNQPQHF; cdr3_nt: TGTGCCAGCACCTTGGCCGCGGGACAGAGCAATCAGCCCCAGCATTTT
v_call: TRBV6-1; j_call: TRBJ1-3; clone_size: -; d_call: -; cdr3_aa: CASSEALGSGNTIYF; cdr3_nt: TGTGCCAGCAGTGAAGCGCTAGGCTCTGGAAACACCATATATTTT
v_call: TRBV11-3; j_call: TRBJ2-5; clone_size: -; d_call: -; cdr3_aa: CASSFGLGQETQYF; cdr3_nt: TGTGCCAGCAGCTTTGGCCTAGGCCAAGAGACCCAGTACTTC
v_call: TRBV9; j_call: TRBJ2-2; clone_size: -; d_call: -; cdr3_aa: CASSPNSRYTGELFF; cdr3_nt: TGTGCCAGCAGCCCGAACAGTCGGTACACCGGGGAGCTGTTTTTT
v_call: TRBV19; j_call: TRBJ1-1; clone_size: -; d_call: -; cdr3_aa: CASSPGGGGTEAFF; cdr3_nt: TGTGCCAGTAGCCCCGGGGGTGGGGGCACTGAAGCTTTCTTT
v_call: TRBV5-5; j_call: TRBJ1-6; clone_size: -; d_call: TRBD1; cdr3_aa: CASSLMDRDYSYNSPLHF; cdr3_nt: TGTGCCAGCAGCTTGATGGACAGGGACTACTCCTATAATTCACCCCTCCACTTT
v_call: TRBV7-9; j_call: TRBJ2-7; clone_size: -; d_call: TRBD2; cdr3_aa: CASSPTTSASYEQYF; cdr3_nt: TGTGCCAGCAGCCCCACAACTAGCGCAAGCTACGAGCAGTACTTC
v_call: TRBV12-5; j_call: TRBJ2-5; clone_size: -; d_call: TRBD2; cdr3_aa: CASGLVLGGLAGGKGQDQYF; cdr3_nt: TGTGCTAGTGGTTTGGTACTCGGGGGACTAGCGGGAGGAAAGGGCCAGGACCAGTACTTC
v_call: TRBV2; j_call: TRBJ1-5; clone_size: -; d_call: -; cdr3_aa: CASRDNNQPQHF; cdr3_nt: TGTGCCAGCAGGGACAACAATCAGCCCCAGCATTTT
v_call: TRBV9; j_call: TRBJ1-5; clone_size: -; d_call: TRBD1; cdr3_aa: CASSPGTGQTPQHF; cdr3_nt: TGTGCCAGCAGCCCGGGGACAGGACAGACGCCCCAGCATTTT
v_call: TRBV19; j_call: TRBJ2-3; clone_size: -; d_call: TRBD1; cdr3_aa: CASSAGQGRDTQYF; cdr3_nt: TGTGCCAGTAGTGCCGGACAGGGTCGAGATACGCAGTATTTT
v_call: TRBV18; j_call: TRBJ2-5; clone_size: -; d_call: -; cdr3_aa: CASSPKSQRGGETQYF; cdr3_nt: TGTGCCAGCTCACCCAAAAGTCAGCGAGGAGGGGAGACCCAGTACTTC
v_call: TRBV6-4; j_call: TRBJ2-1; clone_size: -; d_call: TRBD1; cdr3_aa: CASSAQGARGNEQFF; cdr3_nt: TGTGCCAGCAGTGCACAGGGGGCAAGGGGCAATGAGCAGTTCTTC
v_call: TRBV5-1; j_call: TRBJ2-3; clone_size: once; d_call: TRBD2; cdr3_aa: CASSSGVSGGTTDTQYF; cdr3_nt: TGCGCCAGCAGCTCAGGTGTGTCGGGAGGGACTACAGATACGCAGTATTTT
v_call: TRBV30; j_call: TRBJ2-5; clone_size: once; d_call: -; cdr3_aa: CAWSGSGTGQETQYF; cdr3_nt: TGTGCCTGGAGTGGCAGCGGGACAGGTCAAGAGACCCAGTACTTC
v_call: TRBV5-4; j_call: TRBJ2-7; clone_size: -; d_call: -; cdr3_aa: CASSPGGEQYF; cdr3_nt: TGTGCCAGCAGCCCCGGCGGGGAGCAGTACTTC
v_call: TRBV10-3; j_call: TRBJ2-3; clone_size: -; d_call: TRBD2; cdr3_aa: CASRRGLDTDTQYF; cdr3_nt: TGTGCCAGCAGGAGGGGACTAGACACAGATACGCAGTATTTT